This T cell receptor (beta chain) was recovered during a study of blood T cell repertoires in COVID-19 (TCRdb year 2020). At the level of the whole study: Collaborator samples came from the United States, Italy and Spain and covered acute and convalescent phases of COVID-19. Deeply sampled blood TCRbeta repertoires from subjects exposed to, actively infected with, or recovered from COVID-19 were included in the dataset. Where available, HLA class I and class II types were obtained from metadata supplied by the sample provider rather than from assay-based typing. The prospective study material was composed of cDNA or gDNA derived from T cells, B-cell-depleted T cells, or PBMCs. The sample metadata nearly always contained a de-identified subject ID, COVID-19 status, age in years and sex. The samples were drawn from the first 160 participants of the ongoing ImmuneRACE study and from more than 1,000 subjects provided by 6 global collaborators. A freely available public database, intended as a resource for researchers studying the immune response to SARS-CoV-2, is where the repertoires were released. The paper as a whole reports these results and caveats: The quantity of clinical and demographic metadata differed by source and by participant and was supplied without curation.

Points on this clone: Its antigen remains unidentified. Base quality data are lacking; no much larger clone is found one base away.

TCRbeta CDR3 regions were amplified from genomic DNA by means of the immunoSEQ Assay, a bias-controlled multiplex PCR. As for how the authors treated the data: The number of nucleated cells in each sample was estimated by amplification of reference gene primers within the assay. To quantify the absolute abundance of each unique TCRbeta CDR3 rearrangement, sequence reads were collapsed and filtered. For each sample, productive Simpson clonality was calculated by taking the square root of Simpson's diversity index across productive rearrangements. Imported from immuneACCESS, the table was reduced by TCRdb to in-frame sequences with V and J called. These copies leave out some clones; in studies compared against another copy, an unresolved V gene accounts for under half, and the cause of the remainder is not known. That table furnishes V, J and clone size, whereas the DNA furnished D and trimming. The sample has 250,000 to 350,000 clones on record, 90% of them singletons. The leading ten clones occupy 1.5% to 2% of the sample.

Based on the germline V gene, the CDR1 and CDR2 sequences are SGDLS and YYNGEE. There are 15 amino acids in the CDR3, from cysteine to phenylalanine inclusive. The entry retains the CDR3 DNA only, 45 bases that are in frame from base 1. From V the trimming removes 0 bases and from J it removes 4 bases, while the gene matches leave 7 bases of the junction unaccounted for. Enrolling through a virtual design, the prospective study's participants ranged in age from about 18 to 89 years and lived across roughly 24 United States geographic areas. In the prospective study, participants were assigned to cohorts based on the clinical history participants reported in a screening survey and a study questionnaire. In the prospective study, mobile phlebotomists collected whole blood, serum and a nasopharyngeal or oropharyngeal swab from each participant. Prospective study participants could optionally give additional blood draws and questionnaires over an approximately two-month period. Prospective study blood samples were shipped either frozen or at room temperature before DNA extraction.

The sequenced sample was PBMCs or T cells enriched from blood (not recorded which). This clonotype was sampled from a woman aged 18-29 years with acute COVID-19. Recombination connected TRBV9 to TRBJ2-7, with 7 junctional bases fitting TRBD1. The CDR3 region: CASSVGVGGSYEQYF. The DNA sequence is as follows: TGTGCCAGCAGCGTAGGGGTAGGGGGCTCTTACGAGCAGTACTTC.